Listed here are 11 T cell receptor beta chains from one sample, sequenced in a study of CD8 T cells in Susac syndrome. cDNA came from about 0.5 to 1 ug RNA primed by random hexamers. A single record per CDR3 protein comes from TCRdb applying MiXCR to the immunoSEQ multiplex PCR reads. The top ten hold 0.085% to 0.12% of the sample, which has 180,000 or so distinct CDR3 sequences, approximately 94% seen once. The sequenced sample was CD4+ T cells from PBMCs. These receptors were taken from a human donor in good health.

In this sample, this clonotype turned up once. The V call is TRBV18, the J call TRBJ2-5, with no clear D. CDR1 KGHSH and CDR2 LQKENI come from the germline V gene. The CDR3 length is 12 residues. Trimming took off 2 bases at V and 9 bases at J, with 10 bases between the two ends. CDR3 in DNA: TGTGCCAGCTCACCAGGACCCGCCCCCCAGTACTTC. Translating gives CASSPGPAPQYF.

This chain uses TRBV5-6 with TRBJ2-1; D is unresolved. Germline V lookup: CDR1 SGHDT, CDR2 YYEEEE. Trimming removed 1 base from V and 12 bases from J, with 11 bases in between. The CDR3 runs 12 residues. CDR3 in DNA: TGTGCCAGCAGCTTGATGCGGCGGATGCAGTTCTTC. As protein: CASSLMRRMQFF.

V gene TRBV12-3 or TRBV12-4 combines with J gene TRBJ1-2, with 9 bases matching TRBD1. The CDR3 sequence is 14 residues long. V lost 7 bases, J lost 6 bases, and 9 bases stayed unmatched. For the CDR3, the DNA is TGTGCCAGCACCCCCACGCGGACAGGGGATGGCTACACCTTC. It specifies CASTPTRTGDGYTF.

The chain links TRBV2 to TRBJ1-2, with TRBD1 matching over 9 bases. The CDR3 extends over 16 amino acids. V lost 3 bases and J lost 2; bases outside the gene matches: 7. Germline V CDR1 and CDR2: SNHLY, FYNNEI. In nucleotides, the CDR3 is TGTGCCAGCAGTGAGGGACAGGGAGCCCCAAACTATGGCTACACCTTC. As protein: CASSEGQGAPNYGYTF.

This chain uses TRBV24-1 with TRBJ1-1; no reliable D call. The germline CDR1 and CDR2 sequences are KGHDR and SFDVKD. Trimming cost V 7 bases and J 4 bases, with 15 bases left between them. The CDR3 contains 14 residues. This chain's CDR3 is CATSPGGSATEAFF. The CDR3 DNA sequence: TGTGCCACCAGCCCGGGAGGGAGCGCCACTGAAGCTTTCTTT.

The CDR3: CASSTKTGFDNEQFF. CDR3 bases: TGTGCCAGCAGCACGAAGACAGGGTTTGACAATGAGCAGTTCTTC. The chain carries TRBV5-4 and TRBJ2-1; 7 bases align to TRBD1. The germline CDR1 and CDR2 sequences are SGHNT and YYREEE (reference sequence). The CDR3 covers 15 residues. V was pared by 4 bases and J by 5 bases, with 9 bases of the junction left unmatched.

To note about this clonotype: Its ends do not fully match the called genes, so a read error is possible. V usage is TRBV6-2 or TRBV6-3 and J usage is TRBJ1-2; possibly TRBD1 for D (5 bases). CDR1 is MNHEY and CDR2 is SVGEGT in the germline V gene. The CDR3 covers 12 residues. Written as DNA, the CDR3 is TGTGCCAGCAGCCGGGACCGCTATGGCTGCACCTTC. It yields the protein CASSRDRYGCTF.

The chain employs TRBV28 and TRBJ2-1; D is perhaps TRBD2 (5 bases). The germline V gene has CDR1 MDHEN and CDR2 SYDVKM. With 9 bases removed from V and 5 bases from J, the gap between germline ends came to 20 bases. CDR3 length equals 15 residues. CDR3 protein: CASTVRTSFNNEQFF. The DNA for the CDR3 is TGTGCCAGTACGGTCCGGACTTCTTTTAACAATGAGCAGTTCTTC. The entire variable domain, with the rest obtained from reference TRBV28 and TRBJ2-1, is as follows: DVKVTQSSRYLVKRTGEKVFLECVQDMDHENMFWYRQDPGLGLRLIYFSYDVKMKEKGDIPEGYSVSREKKERFSLILESASTNQTSMYLCASTVRTSFNNEQFFGPGTRLTVL.

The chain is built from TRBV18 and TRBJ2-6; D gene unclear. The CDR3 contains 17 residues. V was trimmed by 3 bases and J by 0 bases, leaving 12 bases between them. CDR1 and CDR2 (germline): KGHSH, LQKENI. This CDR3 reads CASSPLDPGSGANVLTF. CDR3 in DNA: TGTGCCAGCTCACCCTTGGACCCGGGCTCTGGGGCCAACGTCCTGACTTTC. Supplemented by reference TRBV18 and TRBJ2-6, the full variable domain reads NAGVMQNPRHLVRRRGQEARLRCSPMKGHSHVYWYRQLPEEGLKFMVYLQKENIIDESGMPKERFSAEFPKEGPSILRIQQVVRGDSAAYFCASSPLDPGSGANVLTFGAGSRLTVL.

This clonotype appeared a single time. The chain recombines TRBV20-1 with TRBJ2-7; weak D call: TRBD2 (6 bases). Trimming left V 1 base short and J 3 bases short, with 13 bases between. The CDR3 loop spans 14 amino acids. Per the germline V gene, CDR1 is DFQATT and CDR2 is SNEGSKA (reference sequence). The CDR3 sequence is CSARAQAGLYEQYF. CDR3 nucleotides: TGCAGTGCTAGAGCGCAAGCGGGCCTCTACGAGCAGTACTTC.

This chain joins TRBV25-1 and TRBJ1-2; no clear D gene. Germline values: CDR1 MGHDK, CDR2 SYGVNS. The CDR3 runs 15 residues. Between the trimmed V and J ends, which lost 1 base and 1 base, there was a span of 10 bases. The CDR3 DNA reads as TGTGCCAGCAGTGAATCGGGCAGGTTTAACTATGGCTACACCTTC. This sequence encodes CASSESGRFNYGYTF.